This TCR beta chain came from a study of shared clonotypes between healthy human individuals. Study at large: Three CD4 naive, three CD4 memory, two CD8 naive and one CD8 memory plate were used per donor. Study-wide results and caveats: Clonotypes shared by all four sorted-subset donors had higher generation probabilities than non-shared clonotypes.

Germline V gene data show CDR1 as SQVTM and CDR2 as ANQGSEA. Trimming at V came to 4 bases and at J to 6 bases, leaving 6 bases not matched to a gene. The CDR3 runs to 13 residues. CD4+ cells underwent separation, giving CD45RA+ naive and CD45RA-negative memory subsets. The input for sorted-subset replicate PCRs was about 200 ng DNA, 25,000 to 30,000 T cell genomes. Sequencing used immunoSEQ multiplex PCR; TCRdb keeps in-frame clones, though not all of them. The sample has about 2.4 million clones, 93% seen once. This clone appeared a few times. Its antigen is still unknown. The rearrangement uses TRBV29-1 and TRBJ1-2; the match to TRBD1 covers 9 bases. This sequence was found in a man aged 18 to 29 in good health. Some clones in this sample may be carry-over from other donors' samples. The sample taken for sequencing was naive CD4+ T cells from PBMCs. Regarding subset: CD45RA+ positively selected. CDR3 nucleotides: TGCAGCGTTGTTCTTGGGACAGGGAATGGCTACACCTTC. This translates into CSVVLGTGNGYTF.